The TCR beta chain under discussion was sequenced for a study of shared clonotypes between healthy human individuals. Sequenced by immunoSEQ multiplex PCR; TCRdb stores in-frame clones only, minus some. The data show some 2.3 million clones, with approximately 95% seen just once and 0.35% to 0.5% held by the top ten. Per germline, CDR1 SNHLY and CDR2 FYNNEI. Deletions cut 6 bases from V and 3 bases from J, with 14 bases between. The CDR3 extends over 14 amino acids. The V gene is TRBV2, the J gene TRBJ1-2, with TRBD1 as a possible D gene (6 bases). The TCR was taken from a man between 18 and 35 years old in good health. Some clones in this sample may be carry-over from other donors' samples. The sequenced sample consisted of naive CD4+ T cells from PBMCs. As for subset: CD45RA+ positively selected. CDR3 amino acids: CASSRTDRDYGYTF. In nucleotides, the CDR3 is TGTGCCAGCAGCAGGACAGACAGAGACTATGGCTACACCTTC.